This entry describes one T cell receptor (beta chain). Antigen unknown. The sample is drawn from a study of identical twins. Whole-study findings and limits: The study drew conclusions from cross-sectional statistical analysis, not from following the same donors. Out-of-frame TCR alpha sharing observed in monozygotic twins exceeded model estimates.

CDR1 is KGHDR, CDR2 SFDVKD, per germline. The CDR3 is made up of 15 amino acids. V lost 3 bases to trimming and J lost 0 bases; unmatched junction nucleotides: 3. Each CDR3 protein is one row after TCRdb ran MiXCR on the 5' RACE reads. The table shows 1.5 million or so distinct CDR3 sequences, with under 35% occurring only once. This chain links TRBV24-1 with TRBJ2-7, with 8 bases fitting TRBD2. This TCR came from a newborn girl in good health. Sequences were obtained from cord blood. CDR3 loop: CATSDPGLVSYEQYF. The CDR3 bases are TGTGCCACCAGTGATCCGGGACTAGTCTCCTACGAGCAGTACTTC.